This TCR beta chain was sequenced in a study of human T cells and chemical hapten exposure. Study information: Across the whole study, which lasted about 23 weeks, patients were given diphenylcyclopropenone on the scalp once a week. Whole-study results and caveats: No change in TCRs above 1 in 1000 frequency was produced by DPC sensitization.

The V and J ends lost 3 bases and 3 bases, in that order; junction bases with no gene match: 7. CDR1 and CDR2 (germline): SGHRS, YFSETQ. This CDR3 is built from 15 residues. Time point meaning: pre-sensitization, week 0. The treatment: therapeutic diphenylcyclopropenone sensitization with weekly scalp DPC. Authors' processing steps: Sample-level TCR yields exhibited a median of approximately 88,000, with a range of roughly 20,000 to 750,000. Using its own MiXCR run on the RACE reads, TCRdb lists one record per CDR3 protein. Here the V and J calls rest on TCRdb's processing, not on the authors' analysis. The sample consists of under 300,000 distinct CDR3 sequences, 8.6% of them appearing once. This clonotype was recorded a few times. Its antigen remains unidentified.

The starting material was whole blood, obtained in connection with sensitization to the hapten diphenylcyclopropenone (DPC). This receptor was obtained from a middle-aged woman with alopecia areata. Some clones in this sample may be carry-over from other donors' samples. The chain links TRBV5-1 to TRBJ2-5; the match to TRBD1 covers 8 bases. The CDR3 DNA reads as TGCGCCAGCAGCTCCGGACAGGGTAGAGAAGAGACCCAGTACTTC. It codes for CASSSGQGREETQYF.